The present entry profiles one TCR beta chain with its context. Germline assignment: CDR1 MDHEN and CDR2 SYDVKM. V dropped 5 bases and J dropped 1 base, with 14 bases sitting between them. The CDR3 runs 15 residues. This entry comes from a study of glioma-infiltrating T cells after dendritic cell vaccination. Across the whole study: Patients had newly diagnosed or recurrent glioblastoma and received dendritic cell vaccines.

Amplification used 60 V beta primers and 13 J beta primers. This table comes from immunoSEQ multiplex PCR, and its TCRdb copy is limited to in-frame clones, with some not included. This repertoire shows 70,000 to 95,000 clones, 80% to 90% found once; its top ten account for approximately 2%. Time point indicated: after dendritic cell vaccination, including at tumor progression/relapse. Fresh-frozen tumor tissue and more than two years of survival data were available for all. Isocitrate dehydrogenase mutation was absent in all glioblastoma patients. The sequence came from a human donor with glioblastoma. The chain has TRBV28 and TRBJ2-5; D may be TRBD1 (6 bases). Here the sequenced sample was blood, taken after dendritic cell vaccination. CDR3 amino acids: CASSPPTGSQETQYF. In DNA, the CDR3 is TGTGCCAGCAGTCCCCCGACAGGCTCCCAAGAGACCCAGTACTTC. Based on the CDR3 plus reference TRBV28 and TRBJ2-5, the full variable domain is DVKVTQSSRYLVKRTGEKVFLECVQDMDHENMFWYRQDPGLGLRLIYFSYDVKMKEKGDIPEGYSVSREKKERFSLILESASTNQTSMYLCASSPPTGSQETQYFGPGTRLLVL.